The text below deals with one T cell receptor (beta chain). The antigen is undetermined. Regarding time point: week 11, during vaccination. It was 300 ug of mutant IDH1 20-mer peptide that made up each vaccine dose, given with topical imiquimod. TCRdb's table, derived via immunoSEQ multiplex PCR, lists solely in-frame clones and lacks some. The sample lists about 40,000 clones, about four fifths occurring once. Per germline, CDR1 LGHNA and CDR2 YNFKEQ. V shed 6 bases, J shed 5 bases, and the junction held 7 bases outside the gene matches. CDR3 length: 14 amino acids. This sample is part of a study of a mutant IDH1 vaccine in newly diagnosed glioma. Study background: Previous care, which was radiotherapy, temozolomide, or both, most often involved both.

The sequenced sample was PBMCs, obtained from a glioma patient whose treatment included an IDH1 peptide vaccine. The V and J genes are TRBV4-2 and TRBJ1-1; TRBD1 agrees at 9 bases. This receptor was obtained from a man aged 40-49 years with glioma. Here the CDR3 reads CASRHRGLGTEAFF. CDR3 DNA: TGTGCCAGCAGGCACAGGGGGCTGGGGACTGAAGCTTTCTTT.